The 28 T cell receptor beta chains in this list originate from one sample, sequenced in a study of cytomegalovirus exposure and HLA in healthy donors. The PCR had 60 Vbeta and 13 Jbeta primers. Generated by immunoSEQ multiplex PCR, the TCRdb table keeps only in-frame clones and is missing some. The table includes some 200,000 clones, 80% to 85% detected once. The sample taken for sequencing was PBMCs. These TCRs come from a woman between 18 and 29 years old in good health and CMV-seronegative.

The rearrangement uses TRBV28 and TRBJ2-7, with 7 bases lining up with TRBD2. This CDR3 contains 13 residues. The J segment lost 6 bases and the V segment lost 9 bases, leaving 11 bases of the junction unmatched. CDR1 and CDR2 from the germline V gene are MDHEN and SYDVKM. DNA of the CDR3: TGTGCCAGTTCGCTAGCGGCCTTGAGCGAGCAGTACTTC. Amino acids: CASSLAALSEQYF.

This chain connects TRBV4-3 to TRBJ2-1; D may be TRBD2 (5 bases). CDR3 length: 14 residues. V lost 0 bases to trimming and J lost 7 bases, with 10 bases between them. Germline V gene lookup returns CDR1 LGHNA and CDR2 YSLEER. The CDR3 region is CASSQERRGNEQFF. In DNA, the CDR3 is TGCGCCAGCAGCCAAGAGCGCAGAGGGAATGAGCAGTTCTTC.

The rearrangement links TRBV27 to TRBJ2-7, with 8 bases aligning to TRBD2. Germline-derived CDR1 and CDR2 are MNHEY and SMNVEV (reference sequence). This CDR3 contains 13 residues. V gave up 10 bases and J gave up 2 bases; unmatched junction bases: 7. In nucleotides, the CDR3 is TGTGCCACCCATAGCGGGAACCCCTACGAGCAGTACTTC. It translates to CATHSGNPYEQYF.

The V gene is TRBV7-9, the J gene TRBJ2-3; 8 nucleotides match TRBD1. Looked up from germline, CDR1 is SEHNR and CDR2 is FQNEAQ (reference sequence). V dropped 5 bases and J dropped 3; count of bases not matched to a gene: 4. This CDR3 contains 14 residues. The CDR3 loop reads CASSGDRWTDTQYF. The CDR3 nucleotides are TGTGCCAGCAGCGGGGACAGGTGGACAGATACGCAGTATTTT.

Concerning this clone: One end of the junction is discordant with germline, which a read error may explain. The J gene is TRBJ1-2, the V gene TRBV27; D not resolved. CDR3 size: 15 residues. In germline, CDR1 is MNHEY, CDR2 SMNVEV (reference sequence). Written as DNA, the CDR3 is TGTGCCAGCAGTTTCCGGAGGGTGGAAACCTATGGCTACCCCTTC. Protein: CASSFRRVETYGYPF.

The V and J genes are TRBV21-1 and TRBJ2-3; TRBD2, the D gene given by the table, was not confirmed from the DNA. TRBV21-1 is reported as a pseudogene. This CDR3 has 15 amino acids. CDR3 bases: TGTGCCAGCAGCAAACTGCGGGAGAGCACAGATACGCAGTATTTT. Protein sequence: CASSKLRESTDTQYF.

This clone appeared once. The chain is built from TRBV27 and TRBJ2-1, with D tentatively TRBD1 (6 bases). Germline V gene lookup returns CDR1 MNHEY and CDR2 SMNVEV (reference sequence). The CDR3 totals 14 residues. V lost 5 bases and J 7 bases, leaving 15 bases between the germline ends. The CDR3 spells CASSNRDTRNEQFF. CDR3 DNA: TGTGCCAGCAGTAACCGGGACACCCGTAATGAGCAGTTCTTC.

The count of this clone is one. The rearrangement links TRBV28 to TRBJ2-1; TRBD2 matches at 12 bases. Germline V gene sequence: CDR1 MDHEN, CDR2 SYDVKM. V was pared by 8 bases and J by 4 bases, with 6 bases of the junction left unmatched. The CDR3 has 15 residues. This CDR3 reads CASVTSGRRYNEQFF. CDR3 bases: TGTGCCAGCGTCACTAGCGGGAGGAGATACAATGAGCAGTTCTTC. The full variable domain, rest sourced from reference TRBV28 and TRBJ2-1, is DVKVTQSSRYLVKRTGEKVFLECVQDMDHENMFWYRQDPGLGLRLIYFSYDVKMKEKGDIPEGYSVSREKKERFSLILESASTNQTSMYLCASVTSGRRYNEQFFGPGTRLTVL.

This rearrangement joins TRBV11-2 to TRBJ1-1; D might be TRBD1 (5 bases). This CDR3 has 14 residues. Trimming removed 5 bases at V and 7 bases at J, with 17 bases between. Germline CDR1 is SGHAT and CDR2 is FQNNGV. CDR3 DNA sequence: TGTGCCAGCAGCAGCGAAACGCAGACAGTTGAAGCTTTCTTT. This codes for CASSSETQTVEAFF.

The chain recombines TRBV14 with TRBJ2-2, with D possibly matching TRBD1 (6 bases). The germline CDR1 and CDR2 sequences are SGHDN and FVKESK. V dropped 2 bases and J dropped 6 bases, with 16 bases sitting between them. The CDR3 has 16 residues. The CDR3 protein is CASSQTGSPRAGELFF. CDR3 nucleotides: TGTGCCAGCAGCCAAACAGGGTCCCCAAGGGCCGGGGAGCTGTTTTTT.

The CDR3 bases are TGTGCCGGACGACAAGGGGGGGGGACAGATACGCAGTATTTT. Protein: CAGRQGGGTDTQYF. V is TRBV5-6 and J is TRBJ2-3, with a weak D call TRBD2 (7 bases). V lost 10 bases, J lost 3 bases, and 18 bases lay in between. Per the germline V gene, CDR1 is SGHDT and CDR2 is YYEEEE. CDR3 length: 14 amino acids. Drawing the rest from reference TRBV5-6 and TRBJ2-3, the complete variable domain is DAGVTQSPTHLIKTRGQQVTLRCSPKSGHDTVSWYQQALGQGPQFIFQYYEEEERQRGNFPDRFSGHQFPNYSSELNVNALLLGDSALYLCAGRQGGGTDTQYFGPGTRLTVL.

The chain combines TRBV11-3 with TRBJ2-5; D not certain. This CDR3 region has 11 residues. CDR1 is SGHNT and CDR2 is YENEEA in the germline V gene. Trimming shortened V by 4 bases and J by 5 bases, and 5 bases separated the two germline ends. The CDR3 reads CASSSAETQYF. CDR3 nucleotides: TGTGCCAGCAGCTCCGCGGAGACCCAGTACTTC. Full variable domain (remainder filled in from reference TRBV11-3 and TRBJ2-5): EAGVVQSPRYKIIEKKQPVAFWCNPISGHNTLYWYLQNLGQGPELLIRYENEEAVDDSQLPKDRFSAERLKGVDSTLKIQPAELGDSAVYLCASSSAETQYFGPGTRLLVL.

The chain couples TRBV5-4 to TRBJ1-2, with TRBD1 matching 9 bases. The ends lost 4 bases at V and 7 bases at J; junction bases unmatched: 8. The CDR3 length is 14 residues. CDR1 is SGHNT and CDR2 is YYREEE in the germline V gene (reference sequence). Written as DNA, the CDR3 is TGTGCCAGCAGCCCCGGACAGGGGCAAGGTGGCTACACCTTC. Translation: CASSPGQGQGGYTF. Drawing the rest from reference TRBV5-4 and TRBJ1-2, the complete variable domain is ETGVTQSPTHLIKTRGQQVTLRCSSQSGHNTVSWYQQALGQGPQFIFQYYREEENGRGNFPPRFSGLQFPNYSSELNVNALELDDSALYLCASSPGQGQGGYTFGSGTRLTVV.

The V gene is TRBV9, the J gene TRBJ2-2, with D possibly TRBD2 on 7 matching bases. The CDR3 runs to 17 residues. The germline V gene encodes CDR1 SGDLS and CDR2 YYNGEE. Deletions cut 2 bases from V and 0 bases from J, with 14 bases between. The CDR3 nucleotides read TGTGCCAGCAGCGTTCGGGGAGGGACAACGAACACCGGGGAGCTGTTTTTT. It is translated as CASSVRGGTTNTGELFF.

The V and J genes are TRBV9 and TRBJ1-1; TRBD1 aligns across 11 bases. The germline V gene encodes CDR1 SGDLS and CDR2 YYNGEE. The CDR3 runs to 15 residues. The junction had 2 bases not matched to a gene; V was cut back by 3 bases and J by 1 base. This chain's CDR3 is CASSDGQGANTEAFF. The DNA of the CDR3 is TGTGCCAGCAGCGACGGACAGGGGGCGAACACTGAAGCTTTCTTT.

The chain uses TRBV14 and TRBJ2-5; TRBD2 might be the D (5 bases). Trimming removed 4 bases at V and 2 bases at J, with 11 bases between. The CDR3 is made up of 14 amino acids. Germline V gene data show CDR1 as SGHDN and CDR2 as FVKESK. CDR3 sequence (DNA): TGTGCCAGCAGCCTACGCGGGTTACAAGAGACCCAGTACTTC. This translates into CASSLRGLQETQYF.

The J gene is TRBJ2-7, the V gene TRBV28; D gene unclear. The CDR3 runs to 15 residues. CDR1 and CDR2 from the germline V gene are MDHEN and SYDVKM. The V end was cut by 5 bases, the J end by 0 bases, with 14 bases between. CDR3 coding DNA: TGTGCCAGCAGTCCAACAGTCTCGAGCTCCTACGAGCAGTACGTC. It yields the protein CASSPTVSSSYEQYV.

The V gene is TRBV28, the J gene TRBJ1-1; the D gene is possibly TRBD1 (6 bases). V gave up 5 bases and J gave up 1 base, with 14 bases separating them. This CDR3 is 15 amino acids long. CDR1 and CDR2 (germline): MDHEN, SYDVKM. Here the CDR3 DNA reads TGTGCCAGCAGTCCGGGGGGAGGGGGGAACACTGAAGCTTTCTTT. This sequence encodes CASSPGGGGNTEAFF.

This clone was seen only once. The J gene is TRBJ2-3, the V gene TRBV4-3; no firm D call. The V gene's germline CDR1 is LGHNA and CDR2 YSLEER. This CDR3 has 17 residues. Trimming cost V 0 bases and J 3 bases, with 16 bases left between them. The CDR3 nucleotides read TGCGCCAGCAGCCAAGATATTTCGGGTTCGGAGACAGATACGCAGTATTTT. Translated, it gives CASSQDISGSETDTQYF.

Of note for this clone: One junction end does not reproduce the germline sequence, and a read error may be involved. The chain is built from TRBV27 and TRBJ2-3, with a possible D match to TRBD1 (6 bases). This CDR3 has 12 amino acids. In germline, CDR1 is MNHEY, CDR2 SMNVEV (reference sequence). In DNA form, the CDR3 reads TGTGCCAGCAGCCGCAGGGGAGATACGCGGTATTTT. Translation gives CASSRRGDTRYF.

J is TRBJ2-1 and V is TRBV7-2, with TRBD2 identical over 7 bases. Germline assignment: CDR1 SGHTA and CDR2 FQGNSA. The CDR3 contains 15 residues. The trim removed 7 bases at V and 5 bases at J, leaving 11 bases unmatched. CDR3: CASIPEVAGNNEQFF. DNA for the CDR3: TGTGCCAGCATCCCCGAGGTAGCGGGCAACAATGAGCAGTTCTTC.

The J gene is TRBJ2-3, the V gene TRBV11-2, with D possibly being TRBD2 (5 bases). This CDR3 is built from 16 residues. V was pared by 0 bases and J by 3 bases, with 13 bases between. Germline assignment: CDR1 SGHAT and CDR2 FQNNGV. The CDR3 spells CASSLDETTLTDTQYF. The CDR3 DNA reads TGTGCCAGCAGCTTAGATGAGACTACGCTAACAGATACGCAGTATTTT.

The sample holds one count of this clone. The J gene is TRBJ2-3, the V gene TRBV12-5, with 7 positions matching TRBD2. This CDR3 spans 18 amino acids. CDR1 is LGHNT and CDR2 is FRNRAP in the germline V gene. J was trimmed by 0 bases and V by 4 bases; bases with no gene match: 13. In DNA form, the CDR3 reads TGTGCTAGTGGTTCCGAAGGTCTAGCGGCCCATAGCACAGATACGCAGTATTTT. This codes for CASGSEGLAAHSTDTQYF.

The J gene is TRBJ1-4, the V gene TRBV7-9; D possibly corresponds to TRBD1 (6 bases). Looked up from germline, CDR1 is SEHNR and CDR2 is FQNEAQ (reference sequence). There are 16 residues in the CDR3. V lost 5 bases to trimming and J lost 9 bases, with 22 bases between them. CDR3: CASSPQGTPVGQKLFF. CDR3 nucleotide sequence: TGTGCCAGCAGCCCGCAGGGGACACCGGTGGGGCAAAAACTGTTTTTT.

The chain links TRBV7-2 to TRBJ2-7; no clear D gene. V was cut by 5 bases and J by 2 bases, with 10 bases left in between. The CDR3 contains 13 residues. Germline V gene sequence: CDR1 SGHTA, CDR2 FQGNSA. CDR3 in DNA: TGTGCCAGCAGCCTACTCCCTGCCTACGAGCAGTACTTC. Translation: CASSLLPAYEQYF.

J is TRBJ2-7 and V is TRBV15, with TRBD2 matching 12 bases. V was pared by 5 bases and J by 3 bases, with 5 bases of the junction left unmatched. CDR1 and CDR2 from the germline V gene are LNHNV and YYDKDF (reference sequence). The CDR3 length is 15 residues. CDR3 in amino acids: CATSPRTSGIYEQYF. For the CDR3, the DNA is TGTGCCACCAGCCCTCGGACTAGCGGGATCTACGAGCAGTACTTC.

This clone was found a few times. This chain joins TRBV6-1 and TRBJ2-7, with 7 bases fitting TRBD1. Germline values: CDR1 MNHNS, CDR2 SASEGT. The J segment lost 7 bases and the V segment lost 6 bases, leaving 12 bases of the junction unmatched. The CDR3 length is 14 residues. CDR3 sequence reads: CASRPGQTWEEQYF. In DNA, the CDR3 is TGTGCCAGCAGACCGGGACAGACTTGGGAGGAGCAGTACTTC.

The V call is TRBV28, the J call TRBJ1-1; D may be TRBD1 (6 bases). V gave up 2 bases and J gave up 2 bases, with 15 bases separating them. The germline CDR1 and CDR2 sequences are MDHEN and SYDVKM. The CDR3 loop spans 16 amino acids. CDR3: CASSLSTGRHNTEAFF. In DNA, the CDR3 is TGTGCCAGCAGTTTAAGCACAGGGCGCCATAACACTGAAGCTTTCTTT.